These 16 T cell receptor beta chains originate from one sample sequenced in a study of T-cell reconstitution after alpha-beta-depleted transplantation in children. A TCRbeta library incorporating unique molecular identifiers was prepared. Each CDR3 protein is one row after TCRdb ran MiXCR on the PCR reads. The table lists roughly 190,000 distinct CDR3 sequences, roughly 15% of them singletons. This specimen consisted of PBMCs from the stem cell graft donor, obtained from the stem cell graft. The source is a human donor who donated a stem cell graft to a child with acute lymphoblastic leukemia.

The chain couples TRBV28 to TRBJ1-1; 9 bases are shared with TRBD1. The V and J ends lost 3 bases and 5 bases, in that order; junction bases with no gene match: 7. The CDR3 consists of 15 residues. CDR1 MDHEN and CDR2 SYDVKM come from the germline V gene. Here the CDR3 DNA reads TGTGCCAGCAGTTTCCGACAGGGGGGGTGGACTGAAGCTTTCTTT. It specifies CASSFRQGGWTEAFF.

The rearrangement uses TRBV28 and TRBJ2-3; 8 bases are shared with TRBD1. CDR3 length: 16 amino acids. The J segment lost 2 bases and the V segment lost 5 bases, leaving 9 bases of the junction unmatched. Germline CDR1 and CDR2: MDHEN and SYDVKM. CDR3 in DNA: TGTGCCAGCAGTACTCATCCGGACAGGGACACAGATACGCAGTATTTT. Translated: CASSTHPDRDTDTQYF. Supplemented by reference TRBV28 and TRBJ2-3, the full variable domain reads DVKVTQSSRYLVKRTGEKVFLECVQDMDHENMFWYRQDPGLGLRLIYFSYDVKMKEKGDIPEGYSVSREKKERFSLILESASTNQTSMYLCASSTHPDRDTDTQYFGPGTRLTVL.

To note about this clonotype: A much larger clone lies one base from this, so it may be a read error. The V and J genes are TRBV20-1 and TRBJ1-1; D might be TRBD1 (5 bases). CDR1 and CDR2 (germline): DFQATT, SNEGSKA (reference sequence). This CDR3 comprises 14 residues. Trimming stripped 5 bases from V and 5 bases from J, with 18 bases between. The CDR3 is CSADGQGATTEAFF. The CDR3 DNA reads TGCAGTGCTGACGGACAAGGAGCGACAACTGAAGCTTTCTTT.

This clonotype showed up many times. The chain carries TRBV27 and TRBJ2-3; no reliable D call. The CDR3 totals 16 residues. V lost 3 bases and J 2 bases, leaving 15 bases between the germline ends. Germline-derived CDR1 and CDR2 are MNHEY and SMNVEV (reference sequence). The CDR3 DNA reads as TGTGCCAGCAGTTTTGGGAAGGAGACTTACACAGATACGCAGTATTTT. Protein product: CASSFGKETYTDTQYF.

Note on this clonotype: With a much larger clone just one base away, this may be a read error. The CDR3 DNA sequence: TGTGCCAGCAGTTTAGGCAGGGGAGATCGGCCCCGGCATTTT. Its protein is CASSLGRGDRPRHF. The chain carries TRBV12-3 or TRBV12-4 and TRBJ1-5; D possibly corresponds to TRBD1 (6 bases). This CDR3 has 14 residues.

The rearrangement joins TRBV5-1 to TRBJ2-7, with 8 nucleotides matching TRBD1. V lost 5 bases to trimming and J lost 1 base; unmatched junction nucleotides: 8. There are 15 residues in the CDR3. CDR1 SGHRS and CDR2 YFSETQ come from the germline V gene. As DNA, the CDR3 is TGCGCCAGCAGTCCCTACAGGGGGTTGTCCTACGAGCAGTACTTC. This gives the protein CASSPYRGLSYEQYF.

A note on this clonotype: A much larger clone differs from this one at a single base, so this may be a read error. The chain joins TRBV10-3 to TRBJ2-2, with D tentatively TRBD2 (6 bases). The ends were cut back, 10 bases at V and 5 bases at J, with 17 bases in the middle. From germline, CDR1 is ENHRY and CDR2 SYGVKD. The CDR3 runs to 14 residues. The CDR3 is CATRGRGSTGELFF. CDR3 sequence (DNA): TGTGCCACCAGAGGACGGGGGTCGACCGGGGAGCTGTTTTTT.

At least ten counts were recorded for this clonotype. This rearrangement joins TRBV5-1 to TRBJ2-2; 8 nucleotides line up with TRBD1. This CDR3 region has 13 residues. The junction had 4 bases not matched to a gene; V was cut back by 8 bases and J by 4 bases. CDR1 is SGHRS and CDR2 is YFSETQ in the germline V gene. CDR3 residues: CASRTGSTGELFF. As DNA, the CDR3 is TGCGCCAGTAGGACAGGGAGCACCGGGGAGCTGTTTTTT.

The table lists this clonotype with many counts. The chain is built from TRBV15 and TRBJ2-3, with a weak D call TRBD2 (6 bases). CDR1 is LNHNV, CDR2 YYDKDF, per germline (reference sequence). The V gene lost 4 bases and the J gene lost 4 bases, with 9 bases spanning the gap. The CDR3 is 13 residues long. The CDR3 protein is CATSTRLADTQYF. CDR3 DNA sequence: TGTGCCACCAGCACCAGACTAGCAGATACGCAGTATTTT.

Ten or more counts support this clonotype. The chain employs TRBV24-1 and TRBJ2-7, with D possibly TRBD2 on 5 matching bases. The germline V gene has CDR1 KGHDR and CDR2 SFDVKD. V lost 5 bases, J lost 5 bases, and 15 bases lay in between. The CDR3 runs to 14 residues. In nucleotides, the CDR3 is TGTGCCACCAGTGCGGCTCGGGGAAGGGACGAGCAGTACTTC. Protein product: CATSAARGRDEQYF.

CDR3 sequence (DNA): TGTGCCAGCAGTGAACGGGGGCCTAACTATGGCTACACCTTC. Its translation is CASSERGPNYGYTF. The chain joins TRBV2 to TRBJ1-2; D possibly corresponds to TRBD1 (6 bases). Trimming pared 2 bases from V and 0 bases from J, leaving 7 bases between. The CDR3 length is 14 residues. The germline V gene encodes CDR1 SNHLY and CDR2 FYNNEI.

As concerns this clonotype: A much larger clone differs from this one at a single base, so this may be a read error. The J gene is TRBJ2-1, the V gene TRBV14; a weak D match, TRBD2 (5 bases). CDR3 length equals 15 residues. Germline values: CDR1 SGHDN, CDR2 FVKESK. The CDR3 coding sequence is TGTGCCAGCAGCACCGGGGTGAGCTCCTTCAATGAGCAGTTCTTC. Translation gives CASSTGVSSFNEQFF.

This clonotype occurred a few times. CDR3 DNA sequence: TGTGCCACCAACCCGGGGACAGGGGCGGTGAACACTGAAGCTTTCTTT. As protein: CATNPGTGAVNTEAFF. The chain has TRBV28 and TRBJ1-1; 10 bases line up with TRBD1. The length of the CDR3 is 16 residues. After removal of 10 bases from V and 0 bases from J, the junction contained 11 bases not matched to a gene. Per germline, CDR1 MDHEN and CDR2 SYDVKM.

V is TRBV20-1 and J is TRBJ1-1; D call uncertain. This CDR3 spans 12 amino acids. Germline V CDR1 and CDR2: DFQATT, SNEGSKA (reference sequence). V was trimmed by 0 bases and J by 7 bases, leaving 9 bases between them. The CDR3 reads CSARDRRSEAFF. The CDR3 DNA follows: TGCAGTGCTAGAGATCGCAGGAGTGAAGCTTTCTTT.

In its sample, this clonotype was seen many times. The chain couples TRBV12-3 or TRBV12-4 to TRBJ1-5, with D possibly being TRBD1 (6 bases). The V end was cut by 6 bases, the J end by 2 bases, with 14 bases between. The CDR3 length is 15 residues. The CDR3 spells CASSPLRGGNQPQHF. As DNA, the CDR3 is TGTGCCAGCAGCCCACTCAGGGGCGGCAATCAGCCCCAGCATTTT.

Here the CDR3 reads CASSLVREGQYEQYF. The CDR3 DNA sequence: TGTGCCAGCAGTTTAGTGCGGGAGGGCCAATACGAGCAGTACTTC. V and J are TRBV27 and TRBJ2-7, with 9 bases aligning to TRBD2. The length of the CDR3 is 15 residues. J gave up 4 bases and V 2 bases, and 6 bases lay outside the gene matches. Germline loops: CDR1 MNHEY, CDR2 SMNVEV (reference sequence).